These 17 T cell receptor beta chains came from one sample sequenced in a study of shared clonotypes between healthy human individuals. Assay: immunoSEQ multiplex PCR; the TCRdb copy retains only in-frame clones and omits some. The table records roughly 2.2 million clones, roughly 90% of them present only once. The sample comprised naive CD4+ T cells from PBMCs. Subset reported: CD45RA+ positively selected. The receptors were gathered from a man aged 18 to 30 in good health. Some clones in this sample may be carry-over from other donors' samples.

The chain links TRBV11-2 to TRBJ1-5; D perhaps matches TRBD1 (5 bases). Trimming stripped 5 bases from V and 4 bases from J, with 9 bases between. The germline gives CDR1 SGHAT, CDR2 FQNNGV. The CDR3 spans 13 residues. CDR3: CASSPTVNQPQHF. DNA of the CDR3: TGTGCCAGCAGCCCGACAGTTAATCAGCCCCAGCATTTT.

This sequence joins TRBV30 and TRBJ2-3; D may match TRBD1 or TRBD2 (5 bases each). The CDR3 totals 13 residues. V was clipped by 3 bases and J by 6 bases, with 13 bases between them. Germline assignment: CDR1 GTSNPN and CDR2 SVGIG (reference sequence). Written as DNA, the CDR3 is TGTGCCTGGAGGGAACGGGACCCGGATACGCAGTATTTT. Its protein is CAWRERDPDTQYF.

This clone appeared once. The J gene is TRBJ2-3, the V gene TRBV7-3; D not certain. The V end was cut by 4 bases, the J end by 5 bases, with 13 bases between. Germline assignment: CDR1 SGHTA and CDR2 FQGTGA. The CDR3 runs to 14 residues. The chain's CDR3 is CASSYRVALDTQYF. CDR3 coding DNA: TGTGCCAGCAGCTACCGCGTAGCTCTAGATACGCAGTATTTT.

This chain uses TRBV6-6 with TRBJ2-7; the match to TRBD1 covers 9 bases. Per germline, CDR1 MNHNY and CDR2 SVGAGI (reference sequence). V was pared by 6 bases and J by 2 bases, with 11 bases of the junction left unmatched. This CDR3 contains 16 residues. This CDR3 is CASSVRGTGPPYEQYF. The DNA of the CDR3 is TGTGCCAGCAGCGTACGAGGGACAGGGCCCCCCTACGAGCAGTACTTC.

The chain links TRBV9 to TRBJ2-1; tentative D call: TRBD1 (6 bases). Germline V gene sequence: CDR1 SGDLS, CDR2 YYNGEE. Trimming removed 4 bases from V and 8 bases from J, with 16 bases in between. This CDR3 is 14 amino acids long. CDR3 sequence reads: CASSTADRSYEQFF. CDR3 in DNA: TGTGCCAGCAGCACCGCCGACAGGAGCTATGAGCAGTTCTTC.

The chain carries TRBV27 and TRBJ1-2; D is possibly TRBD1 (5 bases). Germline V gene data show CDR1 as MNHEY and CDR2 as SMNVEV (reference sequence). V was cut by 5 bases and J by 2 bases, with 6 bases left in between. This CDR3 region has 12 residues. CDR3 in DNA: TGTGCCAGCAGTGACAGAAACTATGGCTACACCTTC. It specifies CASSDRNYGYTF.

This chain connects TRBV5-1 to TRBJ2-7; D possibly matches TRBD1 or TRBD2 (5 bases each). Trimming left V 2 bases short and J 4 bases short, with 16 bases between. This CDR3 is built from 15 residues. Germline V gene data show CDR1 as SGHRS and CDR2 as YFSETQ. CDR3 nucleotide sequence: TGCGCCAGCAGCTTCCGGATGGGGACGGGGTACGAGCAGTACTTC. The encoded protein is CASSFRMGTGYEQYF. Full variable domain (outside the CDR3, taken from reference TRBV5-1 and TRBJ2-7): KAGVTQTPRYLIKTRGQQVTLSCSPISGHRSVSWYQQTPGQGLQFLFEYFSETQRNKGNFPGRFSGRQFSNSRSEMNVSTLELGDSALYLCASSFRMGTGYEQYFGPGTRLTVT.

The chain has TRBV5-1 and TRBJ2-3, with TRBD2 matching over 10 bases. Germline loops: CDR1 SGHRS, CDR2 YFSETQ. J gave up 4 bases and V 4 bases, and 9 bases lay outside the gene matches. The CDR3 has 16 amino acids. The CDR3 sequence is CASSGGLAGEADTQYF. The CDR3 bases are TGCGCCAGCAGCGGGGGGCTAGCGGGAGAGGCAGATACGCAGTATTTT.

This clone was seen just once. Here the CDR3 reads CASSQWGADYSNQPQHF. The CDR3 DNA follows: TGTGCCAGCAGTCAGTGGGGGGCAGACTATAGCAATCAGCCCCAGCATTTT. V is TRBV28 and J is TRBJ1-5; tentative D call: TRBD1 (6 bases). This CDR3 comprises 17 residues. Germline V gives CDR1 MDHEN, CDR2 SYDVKM. V gave up 5 bases and J gave up 0 bases, with 17 bases separating them.

The chain's CDR3 is CASSKLDGSLHF. Here the CDR3 DNA reads TGTGCCAGCAGTAAGCTAGACGGATCCCTCCACTTT. The V and J genes are TRBV25-1 and TRBJ1-6, with no clear D. Trimming cost V 5 bases and J 14 bases, with 13 bases left between them. The CDR3 is made up of 12 amino acids. The V gene's germline CDR1 is MGHDK and CDR2 SYGVNS.

The chain is built from TRBV6-6 and TRBJ1-4; TRBD1 agrees at 9 bases. The CDR3 spans 14 residues. Germline trimming cut 4 bases from V and 3 bases from J; bases unmatched to any gene: 0. The germline CDR1 and CDR2 sequences are MNHNY and SVGAGI (reference sequence). For the CDR3, the DNA is TGTGCCAGCAGTTGGGACAGGGCTAATGAAAAACTGTTTTTT. Its protein product is CASSWDRANEKLFF.

This chain joins TRBV1 and TRBJ2-1; the table gives TRBD2 as D, unverified against the DNA. TRBV1 is a pseudogene. This CDR3 region has 11 residues. This CDR3 is CTSSPRLEQFF. The CDR3 DNA follows: TGCACCAGCAGCCCCCGACTCGAGCAGTTCTTC.

V usage is TRBV25-1 and J usage is TRBJ1-2; TRBD1 matches at 10 bases. With 3 bases clipped from V and 6 bases from J, the junction kept 10 bases outside the gene matches. CDR3 size: 16 residues. The germline CDR1 and CDR2 sequences are MGHDK and SYGVNS. The CDR3: CASSEPTGGLRDGYTF. CDR3 DNA: TGTGCCAGCAGTGAGCCGACAGGGGGCTTGAGGGATGGCTACACCTTC.

CDR3 sequence: CSVETGKAGLYEQFF. The CDR3, as DNA: TGCAGCGTCGAAACGGGTAAAGCGGGACTGTATGAGCAGTTCTTC. The chain joins TRBV29-1 to TRBJ2-1; 7 nucleotides match TRBD2. Trimming removed 6 bases from V and 8 bases from J; junction bases left unmatched: 16. Germline V gene sequence: CDR1 SQVTM, CDR2 ANQGSEA. The CDR3 loop spans 15 amino acids.

The chain has TRBV19 and TRBJ2-7, with 8 bases that match TRBD1. The trim removed 5 bases at V and 2 bases at J, leaving 5 bases unmatched. The CDR3 is 14 residues long. Germline V gene lookup returns CDR1 LNHDA and CDR2 SQIVND (reference sequence). The chain's CDR3 is CASSSLTGAYEQYF. For the CDR3, the DNA is TGTGCCAGTAGTTCCCTGACAGGGGCCTACGAGCAGTACTTC. The variable domain in full, with the rest retrieved from reference TRBV19 and TRBJ2-7, is DGGITQSPKYLFRKEGQNVTLSCEQNLNHDAMYWYRQDPGQGLRLIYYSQIVNDFQKGDIAEGYSVSREKKESFPLTVTSAQKNPTAFYLCASSSLTGAYEQYFGPGTRLTVT.

The chain employs TRBV7-3 and TRBJ2-3; perhaps TRBD2 as D (6 bases). The CDR3 has 16 residues. Between the trimmed V and J ends, which lost 8 bases and 2 bases, there was a span of 20 bases. Germline CDR1 SGHTA, CDR2 FQGTGA. The CDR3 DNA follows: TGTGCCAGCCTGCGGGGAATCAACTCGTACACAGATACGCAGTATTTT. This sequence encodes CASLRGINSYTDTQYF.

This chain connects TRBV6-9 to TRBJ2-2, with 14 bases matching TRBD2. The CDR3 has 15 amino acids. The junction had 4 bases not matched to a gene; V was cut back by 6 bases and J by 7 bases. The germline V gene encodes CDR1 MNHGY and CDR2 SVAAGI. CDR3 sequence reads: CASRTSGRAIGELFF. The CDR3 nucleotides read TGTGCCAGCAGGACTAGCGGGAGGGCCATCGGGGAGCTGTTTTTT.